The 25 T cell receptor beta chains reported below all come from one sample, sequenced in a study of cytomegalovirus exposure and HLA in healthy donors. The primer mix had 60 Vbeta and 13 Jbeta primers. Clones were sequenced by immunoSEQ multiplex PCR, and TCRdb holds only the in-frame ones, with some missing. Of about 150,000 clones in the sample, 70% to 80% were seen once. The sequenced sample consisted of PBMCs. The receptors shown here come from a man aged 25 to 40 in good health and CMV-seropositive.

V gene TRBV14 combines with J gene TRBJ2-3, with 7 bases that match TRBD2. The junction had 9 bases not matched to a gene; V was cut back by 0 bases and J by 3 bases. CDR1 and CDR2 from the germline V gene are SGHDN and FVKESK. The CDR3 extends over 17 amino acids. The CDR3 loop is CASSQDRGGGVTDTQYF. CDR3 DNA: TGTGCCAGCAGCCAAGATCGTGGGGGAGGGGTGACAGATACGCAGTATTTT.

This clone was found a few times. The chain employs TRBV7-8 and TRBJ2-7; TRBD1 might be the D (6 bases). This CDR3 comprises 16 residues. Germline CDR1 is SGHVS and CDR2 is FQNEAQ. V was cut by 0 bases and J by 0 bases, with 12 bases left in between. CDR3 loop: CASSLAEDSFSYEQYF. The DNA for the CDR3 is TGTGCCAGCAGCTTAGCGGAGGACAGTTTCTCCTACGAGCAGTACTTC.

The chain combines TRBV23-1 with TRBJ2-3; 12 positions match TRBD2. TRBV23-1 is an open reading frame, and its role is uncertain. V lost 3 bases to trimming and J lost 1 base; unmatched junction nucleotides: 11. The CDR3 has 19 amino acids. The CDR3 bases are TGCGCCAGCAGTCACCGAGGACTAGCGGGAAGTCGAGGCACAGATACGCAGTATTTT. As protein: CASSHRGLAGSRGTDTQYF.

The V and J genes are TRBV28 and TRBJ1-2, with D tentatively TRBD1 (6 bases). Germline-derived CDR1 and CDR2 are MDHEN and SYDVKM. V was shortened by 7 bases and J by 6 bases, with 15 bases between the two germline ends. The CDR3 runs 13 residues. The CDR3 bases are TGTGCCAGCAAGGGGGGGACAAATAATGGCTACACCTTC. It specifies CASKGGTNNGYTF.

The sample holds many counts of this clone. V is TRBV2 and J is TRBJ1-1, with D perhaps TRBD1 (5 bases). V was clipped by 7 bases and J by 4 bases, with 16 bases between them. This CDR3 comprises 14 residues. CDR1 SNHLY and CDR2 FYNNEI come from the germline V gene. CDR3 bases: TGTGCCAGCAACCAATTGGGGGGTAGCACTGAAGCTTTCTTT. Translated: CASNQLGGSTEAFF.

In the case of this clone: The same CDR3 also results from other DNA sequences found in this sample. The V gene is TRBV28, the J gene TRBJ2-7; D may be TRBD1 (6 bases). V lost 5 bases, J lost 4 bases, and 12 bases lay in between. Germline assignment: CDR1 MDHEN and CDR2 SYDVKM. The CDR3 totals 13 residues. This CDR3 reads CASSEGQIYEQYF. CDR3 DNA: TGTGCCAGCAGTGAAGGACAGATATACGAGCAGTACTTC.

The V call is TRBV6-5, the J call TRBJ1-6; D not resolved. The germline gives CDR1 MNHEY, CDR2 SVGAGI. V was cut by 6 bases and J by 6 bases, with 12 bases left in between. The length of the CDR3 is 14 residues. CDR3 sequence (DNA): TGTGCCAGCAGCCGGATGGCGGGTAATTCACCCCTCCACTTT. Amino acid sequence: CASSRMAGNSPLHF.

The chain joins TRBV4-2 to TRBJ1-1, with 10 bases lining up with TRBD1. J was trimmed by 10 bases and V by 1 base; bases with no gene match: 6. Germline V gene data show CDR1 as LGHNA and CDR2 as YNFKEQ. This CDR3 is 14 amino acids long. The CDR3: CASSQVDRGQSAFF. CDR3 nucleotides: TGTGCCAGCAGCCAAGTTGACAGGGGGCAGTCAGCTTTCTTT.

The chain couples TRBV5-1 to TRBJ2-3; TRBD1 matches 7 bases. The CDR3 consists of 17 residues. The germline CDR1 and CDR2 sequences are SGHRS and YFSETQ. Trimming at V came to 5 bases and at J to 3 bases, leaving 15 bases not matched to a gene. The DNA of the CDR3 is TGCGCCAGCAGTACTGACAGGGTCGGTTACGGGACAGATACGCAGTATTTT. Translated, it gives CASSTDRVGYGTDTQYF.

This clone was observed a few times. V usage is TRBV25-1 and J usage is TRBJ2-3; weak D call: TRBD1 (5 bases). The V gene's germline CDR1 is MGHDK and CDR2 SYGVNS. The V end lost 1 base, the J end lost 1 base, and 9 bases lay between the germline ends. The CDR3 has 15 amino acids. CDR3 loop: CASSEWQGGTDTQYF. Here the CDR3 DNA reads TGTGCCAGCAGTGAATGGCAAGGGGGCACAGATACGCAGTATTTT.

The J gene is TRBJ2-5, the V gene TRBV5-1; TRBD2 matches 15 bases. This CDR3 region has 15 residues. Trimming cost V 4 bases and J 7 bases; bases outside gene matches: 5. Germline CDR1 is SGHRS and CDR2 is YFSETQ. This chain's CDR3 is CASSGLAGGDGTQYF. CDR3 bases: TGCGCCAGCAGCGGACTAGCGGGGGGGGATGGGACCCAGTACTTC.

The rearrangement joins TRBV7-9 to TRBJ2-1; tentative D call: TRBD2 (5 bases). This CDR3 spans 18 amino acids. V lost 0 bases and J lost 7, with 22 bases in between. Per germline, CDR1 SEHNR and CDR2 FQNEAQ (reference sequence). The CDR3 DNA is TGTGCCAGCAGCTTAGCCCAACCCCTAGCCGGCGTAAATAATGAGCAGTTCTTC. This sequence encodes CASSLAQPLAGVNNEQFF. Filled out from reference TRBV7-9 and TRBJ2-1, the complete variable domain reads DTGVSQNPRHKITKRGQNVTFRCDPISEHNRLYWYRQTLGQGPEFLTYFQNEAQLEKSRLLSDRFSAERPKGSFSTLEIQRTEQGDSAMYLCASSLAQPLAGVNNEQFFGPGTRLTVL.

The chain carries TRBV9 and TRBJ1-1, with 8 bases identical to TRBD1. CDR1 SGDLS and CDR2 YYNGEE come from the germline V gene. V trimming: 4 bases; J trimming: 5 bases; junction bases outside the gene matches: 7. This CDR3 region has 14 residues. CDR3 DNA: TGTGCCAGCAGCCGACAGGGGTCTGATACTGAAGCTTTCTTT. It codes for CASSRQGSDTEAFF.

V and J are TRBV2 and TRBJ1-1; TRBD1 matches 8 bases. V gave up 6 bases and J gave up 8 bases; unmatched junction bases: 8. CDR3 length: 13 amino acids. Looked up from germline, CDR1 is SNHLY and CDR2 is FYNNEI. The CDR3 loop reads CASRDRTGSEAFF. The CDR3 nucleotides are TGTGCCAGCAGAGATCGGACAGGGAGCGAAGCTTTCTTT.

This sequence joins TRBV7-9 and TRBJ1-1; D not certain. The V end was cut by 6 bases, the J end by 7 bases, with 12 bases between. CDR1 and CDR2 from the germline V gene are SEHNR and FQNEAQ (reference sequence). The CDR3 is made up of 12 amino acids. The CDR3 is CASRDRVFEAFF. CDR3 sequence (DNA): TGTGCCAGCAGGGATCGGGTCTTTGAAGCTTTCTTT. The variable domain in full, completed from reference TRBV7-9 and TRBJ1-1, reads DTGVSQNPRHKITKRGQNVTFRCDPISEHNRLYWYRQTLGQGPEFLTYFQNEAQLEKSRLLSDRFSAERPKGSFSTLEIQRTEQGDSAMYLCASRDRVFEAFFGQGTRLTVV.

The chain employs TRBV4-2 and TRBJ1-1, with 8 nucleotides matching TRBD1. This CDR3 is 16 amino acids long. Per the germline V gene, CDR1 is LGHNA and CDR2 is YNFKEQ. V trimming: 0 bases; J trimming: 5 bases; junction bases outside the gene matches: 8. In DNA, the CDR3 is TGTGCCAGCAGCCAAGATATTGACAGGGGTGGAACTGAAGCTTTCTTT. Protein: CASSQDIDRGGTEAFF.

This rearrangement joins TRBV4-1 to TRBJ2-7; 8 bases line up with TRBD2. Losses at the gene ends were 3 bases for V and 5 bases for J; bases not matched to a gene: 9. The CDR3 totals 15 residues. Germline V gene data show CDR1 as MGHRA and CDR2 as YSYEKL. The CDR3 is CASSQAPQAGDEQYF. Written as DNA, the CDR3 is TGCGCCAGCAGCCAGGCTCCGCAAGCGGGAGACGAGCAGTACTTC.

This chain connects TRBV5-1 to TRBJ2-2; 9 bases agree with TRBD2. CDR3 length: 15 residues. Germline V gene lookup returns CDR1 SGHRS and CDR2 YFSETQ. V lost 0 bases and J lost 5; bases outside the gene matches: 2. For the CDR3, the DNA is TGCGCCAGCAGCTTGGACGGACTAGCGACCGGGGAGCTGTTTTTT. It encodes CASSLDGLATGELFF.

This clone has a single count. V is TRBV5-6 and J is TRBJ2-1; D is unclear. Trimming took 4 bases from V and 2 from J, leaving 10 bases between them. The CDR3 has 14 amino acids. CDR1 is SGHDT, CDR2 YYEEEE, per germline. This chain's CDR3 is CASSPLGPYNEQFF. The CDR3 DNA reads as TGTGCCAGCAGCCCTCTGGGCCCCTACAATGAGCAGTTCTTC.

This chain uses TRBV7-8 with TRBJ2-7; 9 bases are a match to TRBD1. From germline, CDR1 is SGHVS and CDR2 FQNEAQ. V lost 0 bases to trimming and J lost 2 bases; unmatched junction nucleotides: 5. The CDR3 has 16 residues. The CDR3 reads CASSLAWGQGAYEQYF. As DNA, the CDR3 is TGTGCCAGCAGCTTAGCCTGGGGACAGGGAGCCTACGAGCAGTACTTC. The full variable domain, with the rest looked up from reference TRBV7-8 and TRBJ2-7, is GAGVSQSPRYKVAKRGQDVALRCDPISGHVSLFWYQQALGQGPEFLTYFQNEAQLDKSGLPSDRFFAERPEGSVSTLKIQRTQQEDSAVYLCASSLAWGQGAYEQYFGPGTRLTVT.

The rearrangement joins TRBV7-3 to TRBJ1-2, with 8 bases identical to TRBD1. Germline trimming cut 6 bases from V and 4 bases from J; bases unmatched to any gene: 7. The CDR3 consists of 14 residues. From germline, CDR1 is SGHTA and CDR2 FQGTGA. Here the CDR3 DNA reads TGTGCCAGCAGTCAAGGACAGGGAGGCTATGGCTACACCTTC. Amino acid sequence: CASSQGQGGYGYTF.

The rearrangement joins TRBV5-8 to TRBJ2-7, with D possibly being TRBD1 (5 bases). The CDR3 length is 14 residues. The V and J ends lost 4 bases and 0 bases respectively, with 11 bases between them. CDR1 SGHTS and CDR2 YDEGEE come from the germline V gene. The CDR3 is CASSRTPDSYEQYF. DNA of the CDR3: TGTGCCAGCAGCCGGACACCCGACTCCTACGAGCAGTACTTC.

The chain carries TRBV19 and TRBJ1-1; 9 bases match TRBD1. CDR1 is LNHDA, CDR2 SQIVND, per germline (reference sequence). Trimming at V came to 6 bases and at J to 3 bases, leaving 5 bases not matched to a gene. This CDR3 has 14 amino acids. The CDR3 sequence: CASRRTGEDTEAFF. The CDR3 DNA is TGTGCCAGTAGAAGGACAGGGGAAGACACTGAAGCTTTCTTT. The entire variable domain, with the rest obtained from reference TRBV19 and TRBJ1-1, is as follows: DGGITQSPKYLFRKEGQNVTLSCEQNLNHDAMYWYRQDPGQGLRLIYYSQIVNDFQKGDIAEGYSVSREKKESFPLTVTSAQKNPTAFYLCASRRTGEDTEAFFGQGTRLTVV.

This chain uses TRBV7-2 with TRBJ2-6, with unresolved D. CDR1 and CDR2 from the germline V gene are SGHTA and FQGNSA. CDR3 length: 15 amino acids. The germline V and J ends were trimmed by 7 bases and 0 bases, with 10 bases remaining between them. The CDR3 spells CASTFLSSGANVLTF. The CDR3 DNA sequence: TGTGCCAGCACCTTTTTGAGCTCTGGGGCCAACGTCCTGACTTTC. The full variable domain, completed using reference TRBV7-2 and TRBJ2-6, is GAGVSQSPSNKVTEKGKDVELRCDPISGHTALYWYRQSLGQGLEFLIYFQGNSAPDKSGLPSDRFSAERTGGSVSTLTIQRTQQEDSAVYLCASTFLSSGANVLTFGAGSRLTVL.

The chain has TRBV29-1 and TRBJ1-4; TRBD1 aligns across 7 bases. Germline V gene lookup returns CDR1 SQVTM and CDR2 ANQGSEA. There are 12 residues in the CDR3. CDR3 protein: CSTGDGDEKLFF. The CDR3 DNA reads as TGCAGTACAGGGGATGGCGATGAAAAACTGTTTTTT. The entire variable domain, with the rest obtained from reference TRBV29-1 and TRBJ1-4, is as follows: SAVISQKPSRDICQRGTSLTIQCQVDSQVTMMFWYRQQPGQSLTLIATANQGSEATYESGFVIDKFPISRPNLTFSTLTVSNMSPEDSSIYLCSTGDGDEKLFFGSGTQLSVL.